The 17 T cell receptor beta chains in this list originate from one sample, sequenced in a study of blood T cell repertoires in COVID-19. Repertoires were generated with immunoSEQ multiplex PCR, while TCRdb's copy carries only in-frame clones and drops some. The table has 65,000 or so clones, 85% to 90% seen once; the top ten hold more than 2.5%. The sequencing input was peripheral blood. The receptor source for this set is a man in his fifties or sixties with active COVID-19.

V and J are TRBV7-6 and TRBJ1-4; D remains ambiguous. The germline V and J ends were trimmed by 5 bases and 3 bases, with 13 bases remaining between them. Germline V gene sequence: CDR1 SGHVS, CDR2 FNYEAQ. CDR3 length equals 15 residues. The CDR3 region is CASSANVGANEKLFF. The CDR3 DNA sequence: TGTGCCAGCAGCGCCAATGTCGGGGCTAATGAAAAACTGTTTTTT.

The chain recombines TRBV5-5 with TRBJ2-7, with 7 bases that match TRBD2. The CDR3 has 14 residues. V was clipped by 0 bases and J by 12 bases; unmatched bases: 12. The germline V gene encodes CDR1 SGHKS and CDR2 YYEKEE (reference sequence). The CDR3 DNA follows: TGTGCCAGCAGCTTGGGCCCAACCGGGACTATCACGTACTTC. Its protein is CASSLGPTGTITYF.

This clone was observed a handful of times. The rearrangement links TRBV2 to TRBJ2-7, with D possibly being TRBD1 (5 bases). CDR1 and CDR2 from the germline V gene are SNHLY and FYNNEI. Trimming took off 1 base at V and 3 bases at J, with 10 bases between the two ends. The CDR3 extends over 14 amino acids. CDR3 protein: CASSEVTRGYEQYF. In nucleotides, the CDR3 is TGTGCCAGCAGTGAAGTTACAAGGGGCTACGAGCAGTACTTC.

The chain recombines TRBV7-9 with TRBJ2-5, with D unclear. The CDR3 runs to 13 residues. V was clipped by 5 bases and J by 2 bases, with 9 bases between them. Germline V gives CDR1 SEHNR, CDR2 FQNEAQ (reference sequence). The CDR3 is CASSERVQETQYF. The CDR3 DNA reads TGTGCCAGCAGCGAGAGAGTTCAAGAGACCCAGTACTTC.

The chain has TRBV20-1 and TRBJ2-7; possible D gene TRBD1, 5 bases. Deletions cut 3 bases from V and 1 base from J, with 13 bases between. CDR3 size: 14 residues. CDR1 and CDR2 (germline): DFQATT, SNEGSKA (reference sequence). CDR3 loop: CSASWARASYEQYF. CDR3 in DNA: TGCAGTGCTAGTTGGGCCAGGGCTTCCTACGAGCAGTACTTC.

The gene calls are TRBV5-4 and TRBJ2-1, with D possibly being TRBD2 (5 bases). In germline, CDR1 is SGHNT, CDR2 YYREEE (reference sequence). Trimming cost V 4 bases and J 0 bases, with 11 bases left between them. The CDR3 is 15 residues long. The CDR3 here is CASSLTTSSYNEQFF. The CDR3 DNA follows: TGTGCCAGCAGCCTGACTACGAGCTCCTACAATGAGCAGTTCTTC.

The chain carries TRBV6-5 and TRBJ2-3; perhaps TRBD2 as D (5 bases). Germline-derived CDR1 and CDR2 are MNHEY and SVGAGI. The CDR3 length is 16 residues. Trimming removed 4 bases at V and 4 bases at J, with 18 bases between. As DNA, the CDR3 is TGTGCCAGCAGTTCCGGGCTGGCGGGTCGCGCAGATACGCAGTATTTT. This gives the protein CASSSGLAGRADTQYF.

This chain links TRBV7-8 with TRBJ2-7; D may be TRBD2 (5 bases). CDR3 size: 12 residues. The germline CDR1 and CDR2 sequences are SGHVS and FQNEAQ. Deletions cut 5 bases from V and 5 bases from J, with 10 bases between. CDR3 nucleotides: TGTGCCAGCAGCGGACGGCGGGACGAGCAGTACTTC. Its protein is CASSGRRDEQYF.

The chain carries TRBV7-9 and TRBJ2-3; D call uncertain. Trimming removed 2 bases from V and 0 bases from J, with 9 bases in between. CDR1 is SEHNR, CDR2 FQNEAQ, per germline (reference sequence). This CDR3 has 15 amino acids. The CDR3 region is CASSLLLDSTDTQYF. The CDR3 nucleotides are TGTGCCAGCAGCTTACTCCTAGACAGCACAGATACGCAGTATTTT.

With respect to this clone: The junction departs from germline at one end; a sequencing error may be responsible. The V call is TRBV5-4, the J call TRBJ2-7; D perhaps matches TRBD2 (6 bases). CDR1 and CDR2 (germline): SGHNT, YYREEE (reference sequence). The length of the CDR3 is 12 residues. CDR3 residues: CASSLDSGRRNF. The CDR3 DNA is TGTGCCAGCAGCTTGGACTCCGGGAGACGAAACTTC.

This clone was picked up a small number of times. In DNA, the CDR3 is TGTGCCAGCTCACCACCGGACAGTTTGGGCAATCAGCCCCAGCATTTT. Its translation: CASSPPDSLGNQPQHF. This sequence joins TRBV18 and TRBJ1-5, with D possibly being TRBD1 (6 bases). Trimming stripped 0 bases from V and 2 bases from J, with 11 bases between. CDR1 and CDR2 from the germline V gene are KGHSH and LQKENI. This CDR3 is 16 amino acids long.

The V call is TRBV6-6, the J call TRBJ2-6; 10 nucleotides align to TRBD2. With 5 bases clipped from V and 0 bases from J, the junction kept 4 bases outside the gene matches. This CDR3 spans 17 amino acids. Per germline, CDR1 MNHNY and CDR2 SVGAGI (reference sequence). The CDR3 spells CASSLSGRVSGANVLTF. In DNA, the CDR3 is TGTGCCAGCAGTCTAAGCGGGAGGGTCTCTGGGGCCAACGTCCTGACTTTC.

The V gene is TRBV21-1, the J gene TRBJ1-2. TRBV21-1 is deemed a pseudogene. The CDR3 length is 11 residues. The CDR3 DNA reads TGTGCCAGCTCGTTTAACTATGGCTACACCTTC. Translated: CASSFNYGYTF.

A single count supports this clone. This chain uses TRBV5-6 with TRBJ2-7, with 7 bases identical to TRBD1. The V gene end was trimmed by 0 bases and the J gene end by 5 bases; junction bases not matched to a gene: 2. The CDR3 has 13 amino acids. From germline, CDR1 is SGHDT and CDR2 YYEEEE. The CDR3 nucleotides read TGTGCCAGCAGCTTGGGGCAGGGGGACGAGCAGTACTTC. Its translation is CASSLGQGDEQYF. Based on the CDR3 plus reference TRBV5-6 and TRBJ2-7, the full variable domain is DAGVTQSPTHLIKTRGQQVTLRCSPKSGHDTVSWYQQALGQGPQFIFQYYEEEERQRGNFPDRFSGHQFPNYSSELNVNALLLGDSALYLCASSLGQGDEQYFGPGTRLTVT.

The V and J genes are TRBV9 and TRBJ2-1; 8 positions agree with TRBD2. The CDR3 consists of 16 residues. The trim removed 4 bases at V and 6 bases at J, leaving 12 bases unmatched. CDR1 and CDR2 (germline): SGDLS, YYNGEE. CDR3 residues: CASSLPPAGVSNEQFF. The DNA for the CDR3 is TGTGCCAGCAGCCTCCCCCCAGCGGGAGTGAGCAATGAGCAGTTCTTC.

This chain connects TRBV2 to TRBJ2-1, with TRBD2 identical over 13 bases. Germline CDR1 is SNHLY and CDR2 is FYNNEI. After removal of 3 bases from V and 9 bases from J, the junction contained 5 bases not matched to a gene. The CDR3 runs to 15 residues. The CDR3 here is CASSELGLAGSEQFF. The CDR3 DNA reads as TGTGCCAGCAGTGAGCTGGGACTAGCGGGGTCTGAGCAGTTCTTC.

This chain connects TRBV27 to TRBJ2-5; 8 bases fit TRBD2. The ends lost 3 bases at V and 5 bases at J; junction bases unmatched: 2. CDR3 length: 13 amino acids. Germline loops: CDR1 MNHEY, CDR2 SMNVEV (reference sequence). The CDR3 DNA is TGTGCCAGCAGTTTGGGGACTAGTGAGACCCAGTACTTC. This encodes CASSLGTSETQYF.